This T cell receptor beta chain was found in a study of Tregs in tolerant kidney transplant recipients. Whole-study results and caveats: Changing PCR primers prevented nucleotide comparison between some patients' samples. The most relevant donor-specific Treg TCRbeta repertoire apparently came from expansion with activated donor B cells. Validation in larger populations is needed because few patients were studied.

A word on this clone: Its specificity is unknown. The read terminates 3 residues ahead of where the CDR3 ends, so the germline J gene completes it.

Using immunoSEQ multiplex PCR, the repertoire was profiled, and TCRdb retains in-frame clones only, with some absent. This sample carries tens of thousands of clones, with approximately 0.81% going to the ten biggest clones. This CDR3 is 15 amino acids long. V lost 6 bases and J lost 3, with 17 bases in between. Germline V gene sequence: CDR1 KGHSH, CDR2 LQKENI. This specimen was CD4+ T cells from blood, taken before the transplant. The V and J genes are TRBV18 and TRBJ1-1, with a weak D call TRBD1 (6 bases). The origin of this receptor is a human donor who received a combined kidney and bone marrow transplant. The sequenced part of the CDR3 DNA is TGTGCCAGCTCCCCCAGTCAGGGGAAAGACACTGAA. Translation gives CASSPSQGKDTE. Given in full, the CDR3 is CASSPSQGKDTEAFF.